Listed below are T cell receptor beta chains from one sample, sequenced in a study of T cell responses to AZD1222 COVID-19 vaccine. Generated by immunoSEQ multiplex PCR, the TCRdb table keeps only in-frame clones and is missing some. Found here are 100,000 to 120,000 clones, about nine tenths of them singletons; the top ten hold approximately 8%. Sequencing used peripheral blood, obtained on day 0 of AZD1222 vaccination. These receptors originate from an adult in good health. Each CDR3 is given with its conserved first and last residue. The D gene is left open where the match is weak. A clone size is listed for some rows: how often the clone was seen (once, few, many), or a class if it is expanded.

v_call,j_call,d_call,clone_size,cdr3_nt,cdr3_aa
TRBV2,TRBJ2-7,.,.,TGTGCCAGCAGCGACTGGGGGAATTCCTACGAGCAGTACTTC,CASSDWGNSYEQYF
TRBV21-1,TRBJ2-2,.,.,TGTGCCAGCAGCAAAGTTACAGCCCCGGGCACCGGGGAGCTGTTTTTT,CASSKVTAPGTGELFF
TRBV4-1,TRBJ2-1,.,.,TGCGCCAGCAGCCAATTAAGGGGGTCCGGCTCCAATGAGCAGTTCTTC,CASSQLRGSGSNEQFF
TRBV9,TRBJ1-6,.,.,TGTGCCAGCAGCCCAACAGGGACTTCACCCCTCCACTTT,CASSPTGTSPLHF
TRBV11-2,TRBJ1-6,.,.,TGTGCCAGCAGCTTCCTCAGTGGGAGCAGGGGTTCACCCCTCCACTTT,CASSFLSGSRGSPLHF
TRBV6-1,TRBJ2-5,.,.,TGTGCCAGCAGTGAAAGACAGAGGGTCAAGTACTTC,CASSERQRVKYF
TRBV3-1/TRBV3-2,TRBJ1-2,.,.,TGTGCCAGCAGCCAAGTCGGAGTGAGCTATGGCTACACCTTC,CASSQVGVSYGYTF
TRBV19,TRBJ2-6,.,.,TGTGCCGCCAACCCCGGCCCCTATATCCCTGGGGCCAACGTCCTGACTTTC,CAANPGPYIPGANVLTF
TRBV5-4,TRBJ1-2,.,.,TGTGCCAGCAGCGGACCCGGGACGGCCAACTATGGCTACACCTTC,CASSGPGTANYGYTF
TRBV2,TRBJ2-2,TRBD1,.,TGTGCCAGCAAAGGGGGACAGAGAAACACCGGGGAGCTGTTTTTT,CASKGGQRNTGELFF
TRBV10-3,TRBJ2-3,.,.,TGTGCCATCAGCCCGGGCGCGGCAGATACGCAGTATTTT,CAISPGAADTQYF
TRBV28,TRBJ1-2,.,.,TGTGCCAGCAGTTCCGGCGGAGGGGCGGGGAACTATGGCTACACCTTC,CASSSGGGAGNYGYTF
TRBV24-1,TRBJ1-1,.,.,TGTGCCACCAGTGGTCAGATGAACACTGAAGCTTTCTTT,CATSGQMNTEAFF
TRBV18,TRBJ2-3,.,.,TGTGCCAGCTCCCCCTTCCCGGCAGATACGCAGTATTTT,CASSPFPADTQYF
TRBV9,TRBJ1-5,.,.,TGTGCCAGCAGCACCGGGTCTAGCAATCAGCCCCAGCATTTT,CASSTGSSNQPQHF
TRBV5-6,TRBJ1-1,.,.,TGTGCCAGCAGCGCCCTTAGTGTGAACACTGAAGCTTTCTTT,CASSALSVNTEAFF
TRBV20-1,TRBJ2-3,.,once,TGCAGTGCTCCACGCACAGATACGCAGTATTTT,CSAPRTDTQYF
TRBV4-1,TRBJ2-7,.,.,TGCGCCAGCAGCCAAGATAATAACGCCAAGCAGTACTTC,CASSQDNNAKQYF
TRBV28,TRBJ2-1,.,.,TGTGCCAGCAGTCCGATGACTAGACTCCTGTACAATGAGCAGTTCTTC,CASSPMTRLLYNEQFF
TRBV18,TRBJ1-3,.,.,TGTGCCAGCTCACCACCGGAACGGATCTCTGGAAACACCATATATTTT,CASSPPERISGNTIYF
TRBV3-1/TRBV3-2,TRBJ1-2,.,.,TGTGCCAGCAGCCAAGATAAGCAGGGACGATATGGCTACACCTTC,CASSQDKQGRYGYTF
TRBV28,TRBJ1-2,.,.,TGTGCCAGCAGTTTATTGGCACAAGGGAATGGCTACACCTTC,CASSLLAQGNGYTF
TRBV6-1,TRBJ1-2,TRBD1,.,TGTGCCAGCAGTGACCGGGACAGGGCTAACTATGGCTACACCTTC,CASSDRDRANYGYTF
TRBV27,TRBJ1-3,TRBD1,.,TGTGCCAGCAGACAAACAGGGGCGCTCTCCCTAAACACCATATATTTT,CASRQTGALSLNTIYF
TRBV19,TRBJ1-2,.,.,TGTGCCAGTACCCATTCAAAAGGGAAACACAGCGACTATGGCTACACCTTC,CASTHSKGKHSDYGYTF
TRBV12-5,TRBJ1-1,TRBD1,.,TGTGCTAGTGGAGACCAGGGGGGGTTCACTGAAGCTTTCTTT,CASGDQGGFTEAFF
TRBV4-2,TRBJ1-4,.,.,TGTGCCAGCAGCCAAGATTGGAGGGGTTCAACTAATGAAAAACTGTTTTTT,CASSQDWRGSTNEKLFF
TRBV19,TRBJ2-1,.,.,TGTGCCAGTAGGCCCTCTAGGGGGAGCGTATCTAATGAGCAGTTCTTC,CASRPSRGSVSNEQFF
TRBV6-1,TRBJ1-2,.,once,TGTGCCAGCAGTGAAATAGGCACCTCTCATGGCTACACCTTC,CASSEIGTSHGYTF
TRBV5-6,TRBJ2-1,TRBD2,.,TGTGCCAGCAGCTCTCGAACTAGCGGGGGGACCTACAATGAGCAGTTCTTC,CASSSRTSGGTYNEQFF
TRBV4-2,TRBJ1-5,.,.,TGTGCCAGCAGCCCCCTGGGAAATAGCAATCAGCCCCAGCATTTT,CASSPLGNSNQPQHF
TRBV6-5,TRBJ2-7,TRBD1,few,TGTGCCAGCAGAAATCCGGGACAGGGCTCTCACGAGCAGTACTTC,CASRNPGQGSHEQYF
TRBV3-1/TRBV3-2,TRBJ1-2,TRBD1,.,TGTGCCAGCAGCCAAGATCTCAGGGGGGGCGGCTACACCTTC,CASSQDLRGGGYTF
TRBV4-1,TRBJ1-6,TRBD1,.,TGCGCCAGCAGCCAAACCGGACAGGGCTTGAACTCACCCCTCCACTTT,CASSQTGQGLNSPLHF
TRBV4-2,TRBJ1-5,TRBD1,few,TGTGCCAGCAGCTTAATGGACAGGGGTGGAAATCAGCCCCAGCATTTT,CASSLMDRGGNQPQHF
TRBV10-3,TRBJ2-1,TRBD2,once,TGTGCCATCAGTCGGGGACTAGCGGGGGTCAATGAGCAGTTCTTC,CAISRGLAGVNEQFF
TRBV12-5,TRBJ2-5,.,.,TGTGCTAGTGGTTTGGGGACCGGGTACCAGACCCAGTACTTC,CASGLGTGYQTQYF
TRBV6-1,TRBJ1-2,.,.,TGTGCCAGCAGTGAAGTTCGGCAGGGCTATGGCTACACCTTC,CASSEVRQGYGYTF
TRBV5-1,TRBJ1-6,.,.,TGCGCCAGCAGCTTGGGGGAGGGGAATTCACCCCTCCACTTT,CASSLGEGNSPLHF
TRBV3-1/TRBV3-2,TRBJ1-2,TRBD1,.,TGTGCCAGCAGCCAAGACTCGACAGGGATACCCTATGGCTACACCTTC,CASSQDSTGIPYGYTF
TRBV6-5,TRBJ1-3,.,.,TGTGCCAGCCAAGACTCTGGAAACACCATATATTTT,CASQDSGNTIYF
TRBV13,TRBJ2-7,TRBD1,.,TGTGCCAGCAGCTTAGCCCTCGGACAGGGGAGGAGGGGCGAGCAGTACTTC,CASSLALGQGRRGEQYF
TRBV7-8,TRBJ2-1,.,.,TGTGCCAGCAGCTTAGCTGTCGGCAATGAGCAGTTCTTC,CASSLAVGNEQFF
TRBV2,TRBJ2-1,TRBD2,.,TGTGCCAGCAGTGATCGCTCGCTAGCGGGGGAAGAGCAGTTCTTC,CASSDRSLAGEEQFF
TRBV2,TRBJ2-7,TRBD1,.,TGTGCCAGCAGTGAAGCCGGGACAGGGATCGGCGAGCAGTACTTC,CASSEAGTGIGEQYF
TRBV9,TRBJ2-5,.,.,TGTGCCAGCAGCGGTATCGGGGGGCACCAAGAGACCCAGTACTTC,CASSGIGGHQETQYF
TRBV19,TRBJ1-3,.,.,TGTGCCAGTCTGCAACGCGCCTGGGGAAACACCATATATTTT,CASLQRAWGNTIYF
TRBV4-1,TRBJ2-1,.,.,TGCGCCAGCAGCCAAGATGACATCAATGAGCAGTTCTTC,CASSQDDINEQFF
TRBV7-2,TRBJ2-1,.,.,TGTGCCAGCAGCTCCACGTCCGTTGAGCAGTTCTTC,CASSSTSVEQFF
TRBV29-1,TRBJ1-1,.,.,TGCAGCGTTGAAGATAGGGACCTCCTTGAAGCTTTCTTT,CSVEDRDLLEAFF